This paragraph reports one T cell receptor beta chain. The target of this receptor is not known. Measured from the cysteine to the phenylalanine, the CDR3 is 15 residues long. No DNA is listed. CDR1 SGDLS and CDR2 YYNGEE were looked up in the germline V gene. The data were taken from a study of CXCR3-negative and CXCR3-positive naive CD8 T cells (dated by TCRdb to between 2019 and 2020). Background for the entire study: In total, some 130 million TRB reads were obtained, corresponding to roughly 1.5 +/- 0.3 million reads per library. Naive subsets from about five donors and memory cells from 3 donors were included in the TRBV-TRBJ cluster analysis. Diversity and physicochemical repertoire analyses were performed on about eleven donors pooled from two independent experiments.

Each CD8+ T cell subset was flow-sorted in triplicate, with fewer than 350,000 cells per subset placed directly into RLT lysis buffer. To exclude memory contaminants, naive CD8+ T cells were stringently defined as CD45RO-CCR7+CD27+CD95-. Standard density gradient centrifugation was used to isolate peripheral blood mononuclear cells from buffy coats. A FACSAria III was used to flow-sort naive CD8+ T cells into CXCR3-negative and CXCR3-positive populations. An RNeasy Mini Kit was used to extract total RNA from the sorted cells. Beyond this particular receptor, the publication reports: Compared with CXCR3-negative naive cells, CXCR3-positive naive cells had TRB CDR3s with higher hydrophobicity (lower Kidera factor 4), lower energy, and higher strength and volume indices. Because surface CD5, which is linked to self-reactivity in mice, was comparable between the naive subsets, TCR interaction strength was also inferred from TRB CDR3 physicochemical properties. Repertoire diversity was comparably high in both naive subsets but much lower in memory CD8+ T cells. Freshly isolated PBMCs were used for most assays because CXCR3 expression went down partially after cryopreservation. Within the same donor, TRBV-TRBJ usage looked similar between naive CXCR3-negative and CXCR3-positive cells, but memory cells had distinct patterns.

Sequenced using a NextSeq 550. The Human TCR Profiling Kit (MiLaboratory) was used to make UMI-labeled 5' RACE TRB cDNA libraries. The full amount of extracted RNA was used for cDNA synthesis, and the full amount of resulting cDNA was used for PCR amplification. Libraries were prepared in parallel with an identical number of PCR cycles. In the authors' own workflow: MIGEC and MiXCR extracted about 53,000 +/- 10,000 unique UMI-labeled TRB cDNA molecules per library, requiring at least two reads per UMI. Each library averaged about 37,000 +/- 9,700 functional in-frame TRB CDR3 nucleotide clonotypes without stop codons. Diversity metrics, including normalized Shannon-Wiener and Chao1, were computed in VDJtools after downsampling to 5000 UMI-labeled TRB molecules per sample. VDJtools computed clonotype-size-weighted physicochemical properties of the central five CDR3 residues: interaction energy, strength, volume and Kidera factor 4. The reads were reprocessed in TCRdb, with one entry per CDR3 protein sequence and no accompanying DNA. The V and J calls, along with clone size, are taken from TCRdb and not from the paper's own processing. In this sample's table one finds 75,000 to 90,000 distinct CDR3 sequences. The ten most abundant clones make up around 0.62% of the sample.

The receptor comes from a human donor in good health. Some clones in this sample may be carry-over from other donors' samples. The rearrangement joined TRBV9 to TRBJ2-2. Sequenced input: naive CXCR3+ CD8+ T cells from blood. What the cell subset or site label conveys for this sample: CD45RO-CCR7+CD27+CD95- naive CD8+ T cells expressing CXCR3 (TNR3+). The CDR3 protein is CASSTGLANTGELFF.